The T cell receptor beta chain under discussion was sequenced for a study of T cell responses to AZD1222 COVID-19 vaccine (dated by TCRdb to the early 2020s). About the investigation overall: AZD1222 recipients given second doses at about 4 weeks or at about 12 weeks were pooled, since spike-specific TCR depth and breadth were not found to differ between the two schedules. TCR sequencing covered approximately 230 trial participants: 207 given two doses of AZD1222 and about 26 given two doses of MenACWY control vaccine. Trial participants were enrolled into age subgroups of 18-55, 56-69 and 70-plus years, which contained approximately 150, 30 and 60 TCR-sequenced participants, respectively. Broader findings and caveats from the paper: In the small 56-69-year group, the increase in depth fell short of significance, most likely because of low power. Because no day 14 peak-response samples were available, the repertoires could be characterized only after the peak T cell response. A significant rise in spike-specific TCR breadth and depth was observed after two AZD1222 doses relative to day 0 and relative to MenACWY recipients. Participants were mostly white British and included more females than males, and it was suggested by the authors that clonal diversity may have been underestimated. Vaccine-associated CD4 TCRs spanned the whole spike protein, with dominant responses in regions 160-218 and 743-854. Only 5 to 7 AZD1222 recipients were SARS-CoV-2 seropositive at baseline, limiting conclusions about previously exposed vaccinees. Reportedly, close to half of the unique spike-specific TCRs recognized epitopes lying outside the regions that are mutated in the B.1.351 and B.1.1.7 variants.

The meaning of the sample's time point label: baseline before first vaccination. Vaccinee samples came from UK trials COV001 and COV002, including a single-blind randomized controlled phase 2/3 trial of AZD1222 (ChAdOx1 nCoV-19) in healthy adults. For TCRbeta chain sequencing, PBMC samples from trial participants were taken at day 0 and at day 28 after the second dose. The CDR3 regions of human TCRbeta chains were analyzed by immunosequencing. In the source study's methods: Repertoire TCRs were checked for matches against a reference library of SARS-CoV-2-specific TCRs that had been generated using the MIRA antigen-specificity platform. Breadth was defined as the fraction of unique TCRs that were SARS-CoV-2-associated. Depth was defined as the fraction of total T cells that were SARS-CoV-2-associated. Using the MIRA data, each spike-specific TCR was assigned both to the spike region to which the TCR was reactive and to a CD4 or CD8 class. Log10-transformed breadth and depth values were compared by one-way ANOVA with Sidak's multiple comparisons tests. TCRdb took over this immuneACCESS table, retaining in-frame rearrangements with V and J assigned. Such tables are incomplete; in checked studies, under half of the missing clones stem from an unresolved V gene, and the remainder is unexplained. The V and J calls and clone size come from that table; D and trimming were worked out from the DNA. The sample profile shows approximately 120,000 clones; about 87% of them were found once. About 4.7% of the sample is in the top ten clones.

Measured from the cysteine to the phenylalanine, the CDR3 is 12 residues long. CDR3 DNA is the only sequence kept; it has 36 bases, read in frame from the first base. For this chain, trimming is 8 bases at the V end and 7 bases at the J end, and the number of junction bases without a gene match is 8. The germline V gene encodes CDR1 MDHEN and CDR2 SYDVKM. This clone was detected once. Its antigen is not yet known. One base away there is no much larger clone; base qualities are not given. Sequences were derived from peripheral blood, sampled on day 0 of AZD1222 vaccination. The chain is assembled from TRBV28 and TRBJ2-7; TRBD1 matches 7 bases in the middle. The clonotype was recovered from an adult in good health. The CDR3 has the sequence CASHAGGREQYF. Here is the DNA: TGTGCCAGCCATGCAGGGGGTAGGGAGCAGTACTTC.